Detailed here is one T cell receptor beta chain. This clonotype was detected many times. This receptor's antigen is unknown. The sample holds no much larger clone one base away, and base qualities are not on file. This sample was taken from a study of T cells after yellow fever vaccination (dated by TCRdb to about 2019). At the level of the whole study: The SMART-Seq v4 Ultra Low Input RNA kit was used to prepare libraries from fractions with low cell numbers. To track T-cell clones before and after primary and booster YFV17D yellow fever vaccination, bulk TCR alpha and beta repertoires were sequenced longitudinally. Two healthy male donors, one aged 18 to 29 and one aged 30 to 40 years, made up the cohort. Bulk PBMC replicates and cell subsets were isolated from blood drawn at multiple timepoints before and after both primary and secondary immunization.

The meaning of the sample's treatment or condition label: live attenuated yellow fever vaccine strain. At each blood-draw timepoint, two biological replicates of bulk PBMCs were obtained. PBMCs were isolated from peripheral blood using a standard Ficoll-Paque protocol. TriZol was used to extract RNA from bulk PBMCs, from CD4 and CD8 fractions, and from dextramer-positive and dextramer-negative fractions. TCRdb lists the instrument as Illumina NovaSeq 6000. TCR cDNA was synthesized by 5'RACE template switching, through which a universal primer site and unique molecular identifiers were introduced. cDNA synthesis was primed from both the TCR alpha and TCR beta constant segments. Library amplification used two PCR steps, and the second PCR step added sample barcodes and sequencing adapters. Sequencing of libraries was done on Illumina HiSeq 2500 (2x100 bp) or NovaSeq (2x150 bp). On the authors' methods: MIGEC handled demultiplexing of reads and collapsing into UMI consensus sequences, while MiXCR performed V(D)J alignment. Clonotypes responding to the vaccine were identified with edgeR on replicate PBMC samples, with the criteria of FDR below 0.01 and a log2 fold change above 5 up to day 15. Each bulk clonotype was labeled CD4 or CD8 based on which sequenced repertoire, CD4 or CD8, contained the clonotype at higher abundance. The raw public reads went through TCRdb reprocessing: fastp at Q25, MiXCR clone calling, in-frame beta chains kept. Every distinct CDR3 protein forms one entry, paired with its most common genes and DNA. TCRdb's processing, not the authors', yielded these V and J calls. For this sample the table gives some 350,000 distinct CDR3 sequences, of which 3% to 4.5% were detected only once. 20% to 25% of the sample is held by the ten biggest clonotypes.

Here is what the overall study found, with its caveats: Because the study included only a couple of donors, the extent to which the findings can be generalized is limited. A small share of clonotypes was detected in both CD4 and CD8 compartments, with the overlap likely arising from convergent recombination. The secondary T-cell response was weaker than the primary response but faster, peaking on day 5 instead of day 15. Because abundant contaminating clonotypes from the bulk population could be contained in FACS-sorted repertoires, computational filtering was required. After the booster, most of the clones that had expanded following primary vaccination were detected again (96% of CD4 and 80% to 90% of CD8), which suggests that memory was broadly maintained.

The input for sequencing was PBMCs, taken 5 days after the yellow fever booster vaccination. This clonotype originated in a man younger than 35 who received the YFV17D yellow fever vaccine.

The CDR3 reads CASSSGLGPNEQFF. In nucleotide form, the sequence is TGTGCCAGCAGCTCGGGACTAGGCCCAAATGAGCAGTTCTTC. The chain joins TRBV5-4 to TRBJ2-1, with TRBD2 identical over 8 junction bases. Trimming accounts for 3 bases at V and 7 bases at J, while the number of junction bases matched to no gene is 6. Looking up the germline V gene (reference sequence) yields CDR1 SGHNT and CDR2 YYREEE. Counted from cysteine to phenylalanine, this CDR3 has 14 amino acids. Only the CDR3 DNA stays, 42 bases, in frame from base 1.